These 12 T cell receptor beta chains originate from one sample sequenced in a study of CD8+CD57+ T cells in acquired aplastic anemia. TCR beta VDJ and CDR3 were profiled, and genomic DNA was the template. Each CDR3 protein gets one entry after TCRdb re-called the reads with MiXCR. The data contain about 150,000 distinct CDR3 sequences, 40% to 65% of them seen just once; the ten biggest clones take up about 12%. An expansion of CD8+CD57+ cells by flow cytometry had been shown in patients chosen for sequencing. What was sequenced was sorted CD4+, CD8+, or CD8+CD57+ T cells (not recorded which) from PBMCs. These receptors came from a human donor with aplastic anemia.

The V gene is TRBV7-3, the J gene TRBJ2-1; D is ambiguous. Germline CDR1 SGHTA, CDR2 FQGTGA. The CDR3 is 15 residues long. With 10 bases removed from V and 4 bases from J, the gap between germline ends came to 20 bases. CDR3 loop: CATKCPFGFYNEQFF. CDR3 in DNA: TGTGCCACCAAGTGTCCCTTCGGCTTTTACAATGAGCAGTTCTTC.

This clonotype occurred many times. The chain combines TRBV5-6 with TRBJ1-1, with 7 bases fitting TRBD1. Trimming cost V 5 bases and J 10 bases; bases outside gene matches: 11. Germline V gene sequence: CDR1 SGHDT, CDR2 YYEEEE. CDR3 length: 13 residues. The CDR3 region has the DNA TGTGCCAGCAGTTTCGACAGGGAGGTTTCAGCTTTCTTT. Amino acid sequence: CASSFDREVSAFF.

This clonotype was detected ten times or more. This sequence joins TRBV29-1 and TRBJ1-1, with 9 nucleotides matching TRBD1. The CDR3 totals 17 residues. The J segment lost 1 base and the V segment lost 7 bases, leaving 16 bases of the junction unmatched. Germline V gene data show CDR1 as SQVTM and CDR2 as ANQGSEA. DNA for the CDR3: TGCAGCGCCCCGCCGGGACAGGGTTATTCAGGGAACACTGAAGCTTTCTTT. Amino acids: CSAPPGQGYSGNTEAFF.

Many counts were recorded for this clonotype. The CDR3 reads CASSLLGQVHNEQFF. CDR3 coding DNA: TGTGCCAGCAGCCTACTCGGACAGGTCCACAATGAGCAGTTCTTC. The J gene is TRBJ2-1, the V gene TRBV12-3 or TRBV12-4, with 7 bases identical to TRBD1. With V trimmed by 6 bases and J by 5 bases, 10 bases remained unmatched. The CDR3 length is 15 residues.

This clonotype was picked up a small number of times. The CDR3 sequence is CASSELPDEGSYEQYF. The CDR3 DNA follows: TGTGCCAGCAGTGAACTCCCCGATGAGGGTTCCTACGAGCAGTACTTC. The chain combines TRBV25-1 with TRBJ2-7; possibly TRBD2 for D (5 bases). Trimming removed 2 bases from V and 1 base from J, with 15 bases in between. This CDR3 is built from 16 residues. Germline V CDR1 and CDR2: MGHDK, SYGVNS.

This clonotype was counted a single time. The rearrangement joins TRBV20-1 to TRBJ1-2; D is uncertain. Trimming stripped 5 bases from V and 8 bases from J, with 12 bases between. The CDR3 totals 11 residues. Germline V gives CDR1 DFQATT, CDR2 SNEGSKA (reference sequence). This chain's CDR3 is CSAWAGVGYTF. The CDR3 DNA sequence: TGCAGTGCTTGGGCAGGTGTAGGCTACACCTTC.

This clonotype showed up many times. This chain connects TRBV2 to TRBJ1-6, with 8 bases that match TRBD1. The trim removed 7 bases at V and 6 bases at J, leaving 11 bases unmatched. From germline, CDR1 is SNHLY and CDR2 FYNNEI. The CDR3 covers 16 residues. CDR3 bases: TGTGCCAGCACCGCCCGTGGACAGGGATTTAATTCACCCCTCCACTTT. Translated: CASTARGQGFNSPLHF.

Comments on this clonotype: At one boundary the junction diverges from the germline segment, which might be a read error. V and J are TRBV7-9 and TRBJ1-2; 7 positions match TRBD1. This CDR3 spans 12 amino acids. CDR1 and CDR2 (germline): SEHNR, FQNEAQ (reference sequence). Here the CDR3 DNA reads TGCGCCAGCAGCACGACAGGGAGGGGCTACACCTTC. It translates to CASSTTGRGYTF.

This clonotype was observed many times. This sequence joins TRBV29-1 and TRBJ2-3, with D perhaps TRBD1 or TRBD2 (6 bases each). The CDR3 contains 14 residues. Looked up from germline, CDR1 is SQVTM and CDR2 is ANQGSEA. The ends were cut back, 8 bases at V and 0 bases at J, with 15 bases in the middle. The CDR3 loop is CSTTGGTSTDTQYF. CDR3 DNA sequence: TGCAGCACAACCGGGGGCACTAGCACAGATACGCAGTATTTT.

The chain uses TRBV15 and TRBJ1-1, with TRBD1 as a possible D gene (5 bases). The CDR3 length is 15 residues. V was clipped by 6 bases and J by 4 bases, with 18 bases between them. Germline CDR1 LNHNV, CDR2 YYDKDF (reference sequence). CDR3 residues: CATRSGQGWFTEAFF. CDR3 sequence (DNA): TGTGCCACCAGAAGTGGGCAGGGCTGGTTCACTGAAGCTTTCTTT.

This clonotype was counted between two and nine times. V gene TRBV7-9 combines with J gene TRBJ2-7; no clear D. V dropped 1 base and J dropped 6 bases, with 4 bases sitting between them. The CDR3 spans 11 residues. CDR1 and CDR2 from the germline V gene are SEHNR and FQNEAQ (reference sequence). The CDR3 nucleotides read TGTGCCAGCAGCTTAGTCCGCGAGCAGTACTTC. It is translated as CASSLVREQYF.

A few counts support this clonotype. V and J are TRBV7-8 and TRBJ2-6; unclear D gene. The V end was cut by 8 bases, the J end by 4 bases, with 9 bases between. Germline V gene data show CDR1 as SGHVS and CDR2 as FQNEAQ. CDR3 length: 13 amino acids. The CDR3 DNA reads as TGTGCCAGCTTTGGCTTGGGGGCCAACGTCCTGACTTTC. This translates into CASFGLGANVLTF. Looking up the rest from reference TRBV7-8 and TRBJ2-6 gives the full variable domain: GAGVSQSPRYKVAKRGQDVALRCDPISGHVSLFWYQQALGQGPEFLTYFQNEAQLDKSGLPSDRFFAERPEGSVSTLKIQRTQQEDSAVYLCASFGLGANVLTFGAGSRLTVL.